These 19 T cell receptor beta chains originate from one sample sequenced in a study of CD8+ T cells in alopecia areata. Sequencing used cDNA as its template, made by extracting RNA and reverse transcribing it. Profiling relied on immunoSEQ multiplex PCR, and the TCRdb table lists in-frame clones only, not all of them. The sample gives more than 200,000 clones, less than 80% of which show up once; 1% to 1.5% is in the top ten. The source was CD4+ T cells sorted from blood, collected at week 0. These receptors originate from a human donor with alopecia areata.

CDR3 amino acids: CASSQEPGQDYNEQFF. The CDR3 nucleotides are TGCGCCAGCAGCCAGGAACCGGGACAGGACTACAATGAGCAGTTCTTC. This chain joins TRBV4-3 and TRBJ2-1; 8 nucleotides agree with TRBD1. After removal of 3 bases from V and 3 bases from J, the junction contained 7 bases not matched to a gene. The CDR3 extends over 16 amino acids. Germline CDR1 and CDR2: LGHNA and YSLEER.

This clone was observed a few times. The rearrangement links TRBV30 to TRBJ2-2; D not certain. V was shortened by 0 bases and J by 8 bases, with 13 bases between the two germline ends. The CDR3 covers 14 residues. Germline-derived CDR1 and CDR2 are GTSNPN and SVGIG (reference sequence). The CDR3 DNA is TGTGCCTGGAGTGTACTCGGGTTAAATGGGGAGCTGTTTTTT. It encodes CAWSVLGLNGELFF.

V gene TRBV5-6 combines with J gene TRBJ2-1; 9 bases are shared with TRBD2. There are 15 residues in the CDR3. V lost 2 bases and J lost 7; bases outside the gene matches: 7. Germline-derived CDR1 and CDR2 are SGHDT and YYEEEE. The CDR3, as DNA: TGTGCCAGCAGCTTTTCGTCTAGCGGGGATAATGAGCAGTTCTTC. Amino acids: CASSFSSSGDNEQFF.

V usage is TRBV6-5 and J usage is TRBJ2-2; D gene ambiguous. The V gene lost 2 bases and the J gene lost 6 bases, with 7 bases spanning the gap. CDR1 and CDR2 (germline): MNHEY, SVGAGI. The CDR3 length is 13 residues. The CDR3 DNA reads as TGTGCCAGCAGTTACGGTGGTTCCGGGGAGCTGTTTTTT. This sequence encodes CASSYGGSGELFF.

In its sample, this clone was seen a few times. The chain couples TRBV15 to TRBJ2-1; D possibly corresponds to TRBD2 (5 bases). V lost 0 bases to trimming and J lost 8 bases, with 14 bases between them. CDR1 is LNHNV and CDR2 is YYDKDF in the germline V gene (reference sequence). The CDR3 is 15 residues long. The CDR3 region is CATSRDRNLAHEQFF. The CDR3 coding sequence is TGTGCCACCAGCAGAGATAGGAATCTAGCCCATGAGCAGTTCTTC.

The chain couples TRBV6-5 to TRBJ2-5, with D unclear. Germline CDR1 is MNHEY and CDR2 is SVGAGI. Trimming took 7 bases from V and 5 from J, leaving 8 bases between them. CDR3 length: 11 amino acids. The CDR3 sequence: CASTLQETQYF. The DNA for the CDR3 is TGTGCCAGCACTCTCCAGGAGACCCAGTACTTC.

In its sample, this clone was seen a few times. The chain couples TRBV29-1 to TRBJ1-1; a weak D match, TRBD1 (6 bases). CDR3 length equals 12 residues. Trimming took off 5 bases at V and 1 base at J, with 8 bases between the two ends. Germline V gives CDR1 SQVTM, CDR2 ANQGSEA. The CDR3 loop is CSVIQGNTEAFF. The CDR3 region has the DNA TGCAGCGTTATACAGGGGAACACTGAAGCTTTCTTT.

This clone was seen more than once but under ten times. This chain links TRBV6-1 with TRBJ1-5; no definite D call. Germline CDR1 is MNHNS and CDR2 is SASEGT. The CDR3 runs to 16 residues. Trimming pared 1 base from V and 0 bases from J, leaving 10 bases between. The CDR3 spells CASSEGAVLSNQPQHF. CDR3 sequence (DNA): TGTGCCAGCAGTGAAGGAGCGGTACTTAGCAATCAGCCCCAGCATTTT.

The CDR3 bases are TGCAGCGTTGACTCGGTAGCGGGGACAGATACGCAGTATTTT. Protein product: CSVDSVAGTDTQYF. The chain carries TRBV29-1 and TRBJ2-3, with 8 bases identical to TRBD2. V dropped 3 bases and J dropped 3; count of bases not matched to a gene: 5. Germline V lookup: CDR1 SQVTM, CDR2 ANQGSEA. The CDR3 extends over 14 amino acids.

The rearrangement links TRBV6-6 to TRBJ1-5; D is unclear. Germline CDR1 and CDR2: MNHNY and SVGAGI (reference sequence). This CDR3 region has 12 residues. The V end was cut by 5 bases, the J end by 7 bases, with 9 bases between. The CDR3 DNA reads as TGTGCCAGCAGTCAGAATGACCAGCCCCAGCATTTT. This codes for CASSQNDQPQHF.

The V gene is TRBV5-1, the J gene TRBJ2-3; tentative D call: TRBD2 (6 bases). Between the trimmed V and J ends, which lost 1 base and 0 bases, there was a span of 12 bases. CDR3 length equals 16 residues. CDR1 is SGHRS and CDR2 is YFSETQ in the germline V gene. The chain's CDR3 is CASSLRLAISTDTQYF. Written as DNA, the CDR3 is TGCGCCAGCAGCTTGAGGCTAGCGATAAGCACAGATACGCAGTATTTT.

The chain links TRBV5-1 to TRBJ2-4; 7 bases align to TRBD2. The CDR3 covers 14 residues. Germline trimming cut 6 bases from V and 6 bases from J; bases unmatched to any gene: 9. From germline, CDR1 is SGHRS and CDR2 YFSETQ. The CDR3 here is CASTMTSGGNIQYF. The CDR3 coding sequence is TGCGCCAGCACCATGACCTCGGGGGGAAACATTCAGTACTTC.

This chain links TRBV7-8 with TRBJ2-4, with TRBD2 as a possible D gene (5 bases). The CDR3 sequence is 19 residues long. Trimming removed 2 bases from V and 0 bases from J, with 20 bases in between. From germline, CDR1 is SGHVS and CDR2 FQNEAQ. The DNA for the CDR3 is TGTGCCAGCAGCTTAATCCCCCCAGGAGGCCTAATAGCCAAAAACATTCAGTACTTC. It yields the protein CASSLIPPGGLIAKNIQYF.

The chain is built from TRBV5-5 and TRBJ2-1; perhaps TRBD2 as D (5 bases). From germline, CDR1 is SGHKS and CDR2 YYEKEE (reference sequence). CDR3 length equals 13 residues. Trimming removed 4 bases at V and 8 bases at J, with 13 bases between. The DNA of the CDR3 is TGTGCCAGCAGCCCCCCGGGGAAAGATGAGCAGTTCTTC. This codes for CASSPPGKDEQFF.

This chain links TRBV29-1 with TRBJ2-5; the match to TRBD2 covers 13 bases. From germline, CDR1 is SQVTM and CDR2 ANQGSEA. The CDR3 sequence is 14 residues long. J was trimmed by 5 bases and V by 5 bases; bases with no gene match: 5. The DNA for the CDR3 is TGCAGCGTTACTAGCGGGGGGGTGGACGAGACCCAGTACTTC. It yields the protein CSVTSGGVDETQYF.

This chain links TRBV2 with TRBJ2-2, with 8 positions matching TRBD1. The CDR3 sequence is 14 residues long. The ends lost 5 bases at V and 6 bases at J; junction bases unmatched: 5. Germline values: CDR1 SNHLY, CDR2 FYNNEI. CDR3 amino acids: CASSPGQVPGELFF. The CDR3 DNA reads TGTGCCAGCAGTCCGGGACAGGTCCCCGGGGAGCTGTTTTTT. Based on the CDR3 plus reference TRBV2 and TRBJ2-2, the full variable domain is EPEVTQTPSHQVTQMGQEVILRCVPISNHLYFYWYRQILGQKVEFLVSFYNNEISEKSEIFDDQFSVERPDGSNFTLKIRSTKLEDSAMYFCASSPGQVPGELFFGEGSRLTVL.

This chain links TRBV2 with TRBJ2-4, with D maybe TRBD1 (6 bases). This CDR3 is 11 amino acids long. Trimming shortened V by 7 bases and J by 12 bases, and 13 bases separated the two germline ends. Germline lookup yields CDR1 SNHLY and CDR2 FYNNEI. CDR3 sequence (DNA): TGTGCCAGCAACGACAGGTCGACTCAGTACTTC. Protein product: CASNDRSTQYF.

The chain joins TRBV10-3 to TRBJ2-1, with TRBD2 matching over 11 bases. This CDR3 has 13 residues. Germline loops: CDR1 ENHRY, CDR2 SYGVKD. V shed 6 bases and J 5 bases; nucleotides not matched to a gene: 0. In nucleotides, the CDR3 is TGTGCCATCAGGACTAGCGGGAACAATGAGCAGTTCTTC. Its protein is CAIRTSGNNEQFF.

This clone has just a few counts. This chain connects TRBV4-1 to TRBJ1-5; a weak D match, TRBD1 (5 bases). V lost 1 base and J lost 6, with 16 bases in between. The CDR3 loop spans 16 amino acids. Germline-derived CDR1 and CDR2 are MGHRA and YSYEKL. CDR3 coding DNA: TGCGCCAGCAGCCAAGGACAAGGGGCGCAAAGTCAGCCCCAGCATTTT. It encodes CASSQGQGAQSQPQHF.